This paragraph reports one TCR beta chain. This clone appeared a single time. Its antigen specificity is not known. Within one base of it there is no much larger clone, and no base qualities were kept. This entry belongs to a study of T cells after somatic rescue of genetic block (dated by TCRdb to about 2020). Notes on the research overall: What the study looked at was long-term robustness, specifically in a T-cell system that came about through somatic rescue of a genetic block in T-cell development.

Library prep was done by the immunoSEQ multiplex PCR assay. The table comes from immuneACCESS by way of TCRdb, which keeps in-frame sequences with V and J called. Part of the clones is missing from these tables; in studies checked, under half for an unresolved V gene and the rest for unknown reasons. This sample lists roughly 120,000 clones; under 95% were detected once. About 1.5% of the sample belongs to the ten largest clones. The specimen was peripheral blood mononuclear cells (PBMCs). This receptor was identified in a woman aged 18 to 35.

CDR3 protein: CASRRGATNEKLFF. In nucleotide form, the sequence is TGTGCCAGCAGAAGGGGAGCAACTAATGAAAAACTGTTTTTT. The sequence is built from TRBV27 and TRBJ1-4; a tentative D match to TRBD1 spans 5 bases. A distance of 8 bases separates the germline ends of V and J, which lose 6 bases and 0 bases respectively. The CDR3 sequence holds 14 residues, the cysteine and phenylalanine included. Only the CDR3 DNA is retained, 42 bases long and in frame from the first base. The CDR1 and CDR2 encoded by the germline V gene (reference sequence) are MNHEY and SMNVEV.